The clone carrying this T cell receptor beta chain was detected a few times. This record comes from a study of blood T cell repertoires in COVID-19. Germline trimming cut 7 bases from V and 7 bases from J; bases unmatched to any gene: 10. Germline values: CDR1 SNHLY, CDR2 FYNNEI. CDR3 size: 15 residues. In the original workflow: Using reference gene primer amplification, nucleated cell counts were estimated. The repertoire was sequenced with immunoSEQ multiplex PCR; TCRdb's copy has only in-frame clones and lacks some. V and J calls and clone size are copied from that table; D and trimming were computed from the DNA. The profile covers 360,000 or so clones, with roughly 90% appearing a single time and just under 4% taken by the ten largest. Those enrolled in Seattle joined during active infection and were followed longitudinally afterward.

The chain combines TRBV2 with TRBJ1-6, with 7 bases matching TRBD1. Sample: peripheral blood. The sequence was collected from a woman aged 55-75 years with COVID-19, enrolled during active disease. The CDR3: CASTRDSLENSPLHF. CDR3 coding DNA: TGTGCCAGCACTAGGGACAGCCTTGAAAATTCACCCCTCCACTTT. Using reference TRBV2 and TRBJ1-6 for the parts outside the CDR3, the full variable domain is EPEVTQTPSHQVTQMGQEVILRCVPISNHLYFYWYRQILGQKVEFLVSFYNNEISEKSEIFDDQFSVERPDGSNFTLKIRSTKLEDSAMYFCASTRDSLENSPLHFGNGTRLTVT.